Below are 23 T cell receptor beta chains sequenced from a single sample in a study of T cell repertoires in cytomegalovirus infection. MiXCR was run by TCRdb on the reads, yielding one entry per CDR3 protein. The table shows under 850,000 distinct CDR3 sequences, with less than 40% occurring only once. The sequenced sample consisted of PBMCs. The receptors were sampled from a human donor in good health (CMV status not recorded). Some clones in this sample may be carry-over from other donors' samples.

This clonotype was seen a few times. CDR3 nucleotides: TGTGCCAGCAGTGAAGCACCCAACTCTGGAAACACCATATATTTT. Its translation: CASSEAPNSGNTIYF. The chain uses TRBV6-1 and TRBJ1-3; D is uncertain. V was cut by 0 bases and J by 0 bases, with 6 bases left in between. The CDR3 contains 15 residues. Germline CDR1 and CDR2: MNHNS and SASEGT.

The V and J genes are TRBV6-2 or TRBV6-3 and TRBJ2-4, with 11 nucleotides matching TRBD2. This CDR3 is built from 13 residues. V lost 2 bases and J lost 16; bases outside the gene matches: 7. Germline V gives CDR1 MNHEY, CDR2 SVGEGT. The CDR3 spells CASSYALAGAYYF. DNA for the CDR3: TGTGCCAGCAGTTACGCACTAGCGGGAGCATACTACTTC.

The chain has TRBV2 and TRBJ1-2; D may be TRBD1 (5 bases). Germline values: CDR1 SNHLY, CDR2 FYNNEI. The CDR3 runs to 13 residues. V was clipped by 5 bases and J by 5 bases, with 12 bases between them. The CDR3 loop is CASSYRDSYGYTF. CDR3 nucleotide sequence: TGTGCCAGCAGTTACCGGGACTCTTATGGCTACACCTTC.

There are a few counts of this clonotype. This clone may be a read error of a much larger clone one base away. The chain couples TRBV12-3 or TRBV12-4 to TRBJ1-3, with D hard to call. The CDR3 covers 12 residues. V was cut by 3 bases and J by 2 bases, with 2 bases left in between. CDR3 protein: CASSFAGNTIYF. CDR3 in DNA: TGTGCCAGCAGTTTCGCTGGAAACACCATATATTTT.

This rearrangement joins TRBV2 to TRBJ1-6; 7 bases map to TRBD1. CDR1 SNHLY and CDR2 FYNNEI come from the germline V gene. CDR3 length equals 12 residues. CDR3 loop: CAGTAYNSPLHF. The CDR3 DNA reads as TGTGCAGGGACAGCCTATAATTCACCCCTCCACTTT.

The rearrangement links TRBV7-9 to TRBJ2-1; 15 nucleotides align to TRBD2. V was clipped by 6 bases and J by 8 bases; unmatched bases: 11. CDR3 size: 17 residues. Germline CDR1 SEHNR, CDR2 FQNEAQ (reference sequence). CDR3 loop: CASSHTTGLAGGYEQFF. The CDR3 DNA reads TGTGCCAGCAGTCACACCACGGGACTAGCGGGAGGTTATGAGCAGTTCTTC.

The CDR3 DNA follows: TGCAGTGCTGACAAGGGGGGCACTGAAGCTTTCTTT. It specifies CSADKGGTEAFF. The rearrangement joins TRBV20-1 to TRBJ1-1; D may be TRBD1 (6 bases). This CDR3 spans 12 amino acids. Germline assignment: CDR1 DFQATT and CDR2 SNEGSKA (reference sequence). Deletions cut 5 bases from V and 4 bases from J, with 11 bases between.

The chain links TRBV7-2 to TRBJ2-1; possible D gene TRBD2, 5 bases. Trimming pared 2 bases from V and 2 bases from J, leaving 13 bases between. The CDR3 sequence is 16 residues long. Germline loops: CDR1 SGHTA, CDR2 FQGNSA. DNA of the CDR3: TGTGCCAGCAGCTTATTTGGCGGGCGGGCCTACAATGAGCAGTTCTTC. It codes for CASSLFGGRAYNEQFF.

The chain joins TRBV6-5 to TRBJ1-1; TRBD1 agrees at 11 bases. Unmatched junction bases numbered 13, after V lost 4 bases and J lost 3 bases. The CDR3 is 18 residues long. Germline V gene sequence: CDR1 MNHEY, CDR2 SVGAGI. In DNA, the CDR3 is TGTGCCAGCAGTTCATGGTATCCCGGGACAGGGGGGCACACTGAAGCTTTCTTT. Its protein is CASSSWYPGTGGHTEAFF.

The DNA of the CDR3 is TGTGCCAGCAGCTTTAGTGGGCTGGGGTATGGCTACACCTTC. It specifies CASSFSGLGYGYTF. The chain is built from TRBV28 and TRBJ1-2; D is ambiguous. The CDR3 consists of 14 residues. CDR1 MDHEN and CDR2 SYDVKM come from the germline V gene. Deletions cut 6 bases from V and 5 bases from J, with 16 bases between.

At least ten counts were recorded for this clonotype. The J gene is TRBJ1-6, the V gene TRBV7-2; 7 bases agree with TRBD1. Germline V gives CDR1 SGHTA, CDR2 FQGNSA. V was clipped by 1 base and J by 5 bases; unmatched bases: 8. This CDR3 has 17 amino acids. The CDR3 region has the DNA TGTGCCAGCAGCTTAGAACCCACGGGACAGCATAATTCACCCCTCCACTTT. Translating gives CASSLEPTGQHNSPLHF.

This clonotype was detected ten times or more. V usage is TRBV28 and J usage is TRBJ2-5, with 10 bases lining up with TRBD1. CDR1 is MDHEN, CDR2 SYDVKM, per germline. The ends lost 7 bases at V and 5 bases at J; junction bases unmatched: 10. The CDR3 contains 15 residues. Written as DNA, the CDR3 is TGTGCCAGCAACCGCCGGGACAGGGGTCGGGAGACCCAGTACTTC. Protein: CASNRRDRGRETQYF.

This clonotype was seen only a few times. This sequence joins TRBV7-9 and TRBJ2-7; D might be TRBD2 (5 bases). CDR3 size: 14 residues. The germline CDR1 and CDR2 sequences are SEHNR and FQNEAQ (reference sequence). Trimming removed 5 bases from V and 3 bases from J, with 14 bases in between. Written as DNA, the CDR3 is TGTGCCAGCAGCACCCCCGGGATTAACTACGAGCAGTACTTC. This translates into CASSTPGINYEQYF.

This chain uses TRBV12-3 or TRBV12-4 with TRBJ1-2; D remains ambiguous. Trimming stripped 8 bases from V and 4 bases from J, with 20 bases between. This CDR3 is built from 15 residues. The CDR3 sequence is CASSTRTLYPYGYTF. In DNA form, the CDR3 reads TGTGCCAGCTCAACCAGGACGCTTTATCCCTATGGCTACACCTTC.

Turning to this clonotype: Relative to the germline gene, one junction end is altered; a read error may explain this. The chain couples TRBV7-8 to TRBJ2-1; the D gene is possibly TRBD2 (6 bases). This CDR3 has 16 residues. CDR1 is SGHVS, CDR2 FQNEAQ, per germline. CDR3 bases: TGTGACAGCAGCCCTTCGCGACCGGGGGAATACAATGAGCAGTTCTTC. Translation gives CDSSPSRPGEYNEQFF.

Regarding this clonotype: Mismatch with germline at one junction end may stem from a read error. The chain combines TRBV7-2 with TRBJ1-1; 7 bases agree with TRBD1. CDR1 is SGHTA, CDR2 FQGNSA, per germline. The CDR3 contains 15 residues. CDR3 DNA: TGTGCCAGAAGCTTACCCCCAGGGGGGGGCACTGAAGATTTCTTT. Protein product: CARSLPPGGGTEDFF.

This clonotype was seen only a few times. The V gene is TRBV12-3 or TRBV12-4, the J gene TRBJ1-5; tentatively, D is TRBD1 (6 bases). This CDR3 contains 14 residues. Between the trimmed V and J ends, which lost 5 bases and 3 bases, there was a span of 11 bases. The DNA for the CDR3 is TGTGCCAGCAGTCCGGACAGTTTCAATCAGCCCCAGCATTTT. It specifies CASSPDSFNQPQHF.

Many counts were recorded for this clonotype. V and J are TRBV7-2 and TRBJ1-5; D uncertain. Trimming left V 5 bases short and J 8 bases short, with 10 bases between. The length of the CDR3 is 12 residues. Germline V gene data show CDR1 as SGHTA and CDR2 as FQGNSA. CDR3 loop: CASSPSVEPQHF. In DNA, the CDR3 is TGTGCCAGCAGCCCGAGTGTGGAGCCCCAGCATTTT. The complete variable domain, with remaining parts taken from reference TRBV7-2 and TRBJ1-5, reads GAGVSQSPSNKVTEKGKDVELRCDPISGHTALYWYRQSLGQGLEFLIYFQGNSAPDKSGLPSDRFSAERTGGSVSTLTIQRTQQEDSAVYLCASSPSVEPQHFGDGTRLSIL.

The sample holds a few counts of this clonotype. The chain recombines TRBV28 with TRBJ1-5, with 10 bases fitting TRBD1. This CDR3 has 18 residues. Trimming cost V 5 bases and J 7 bases; bases outside gene matches: 17. Looked up from germline, CDR1 is MDHEN and CDR2 is SYDVKM. The CDR3 nucleotides are TGTGCCAGCAGTCTCCAACCGGGACAGGGGTCTGCGGGACAGCCCCAGCATTTT. Translating it yields CASSLQPGQGSAGQPQHF.

This clonotype turned up a few times. DNA of the CDR3: TGTGCCAGCACGTTTCTTCAGAATAGCAATCAGCCCCAGCATTTT. This translates into CASTFLQNSNQPQHF. The chain carries TRBV6-1 and TRBJ1-5; D ambiguous. This CDR3 has 15 amino acids. V was clipped by 7 bases and J by 0 bases, with 13 bases between them. Per the germline V gene, CDR1 is MNHNS and CDR2 is SASEGT.

A few counts support this clonotype. The rearrangement links TRBV7-6 to TRBJ2-3; 10 bases match TRBD2. Per the germline V gene, CDR1 is SGHVS and CDR2 is FNYEAQ. The junction had 13 bases not matched to a gene; V was cut back by 5 bases and J by 5 bases. This CDR3 region has 17 residues. The CDR3 nucleotides are TGTGCCAGCAGCCCAAACAGGAGGACTAGCGGAGGAGATACGCAGTATTTT. This encodes CASSPNRRTSGGDTQYF. The whole variable domain, remainder taken from reference TRBV7-6 and TRBJ2-3, is GAGVSQSPRYKVTKRGQDVALRCDPISGHVSLYWYRQALGQGPEFLTYFNYEAQQDKSGLPNDRFSAERPEGSISTLTIQRTEQRDSAMYRCASSPNRRTSGGDTQYFGPGTRLTVL.

This clonotype showed up just a few times. The chain carries TRBV28 and TRBJ1-5; D may be TRBD1 (6 bases). The CDR3 is made up of 17 amino acids. Deletions cut 7 bases from V and 5 bases from J, with 24 bases between. CDR1 and CDR2 (germline): MDHEN, SYDVKM. CDR3: CASTYPRGAGDDQPQHF. The CDR3, as DNA: TGTGCCAGCACCTACCCTCGGGGGGCAGGGGATGATCAGCCCCAGCATTTT.

V and J are TRBV12-3 or TRBV12-4 and TRBJ2-3; TRBD1 or TRBD2 may be the D gene (6 bases each). V lost 1 base to trimming and J lost 4 bases, with 9 bases between them. The CDR3 contains 14 residues. CDR3 bases: TGTGCCAGCAGTTTAGACGGGGGCTCAGATACGCAGTATTTT. Translation gives CASSLDGGSDTQYF.